This TCR beta chain was identified in a study of blood T cell repertoires in COVID-19. For the study at large: The study drew acute and convalescent COVID-19 samples from the United States, Italy and Spain. The cDNA or gDNA used as material had been derived from T cells, B-cell-depleted T cells, or PBMCs.

Original methodology: Estimation of nucleated cell counts was performed using reference gene primer amplification. Clones were sequenced by immunoSEQ multiplex PCR, and TCRdb holds only the in-frame ones, with some missing. The V and J calls and clone size come from that table; D and trimming were worked out from the DNA. The sample consists of around 150,000 clones, around 85% of them appearing once. This CDR3 spans 15 amino acids. CDR1 is SGHRS and CDR2 is YFSETQ in the germline V gene. V was clipped by 0 bases and J by 4 bases, with 11 bases between them. The sample consisted of peripheral blood. The genes are TRBV5-1 and TRBJ1-5; possible D gene TRBD1, 5 bases. The TCR was taken from a human donor with acute or convalescent COVID-19. The donor label of this sample is uncertain. This CDR3 is CASSLGAGGNQPQHF. The CDR3 DNA reads as TGCGCCAGCAGCTTGGGGGCGGGGGGGAATCAGCCCCAGCATTTT.